Listed below are T cell receptor beta chains from one sample, sequenced in a study of identical twins. TCRdb itself ran the 5' RACE reads through MiXCR, one entry per CDR3 protein. Of roughly 250,000 distinct CDR3 sequences detected, around 15% appear once; the ten largest clones hold around 8.9%. Sequenced: memory (CD45RO+) T cells sorted from blood. These receptors all stem from a woman under 30 in good health. Each CDR3 is given without its conserved first and last residue. Fields, in order: D gene, V gene, CDR3 protein. A D gene is named only where the DNA matches it firmly.

TRBD1	TRBV7-2	ASSLVTGDTDTQY
TRBD2	TRBV20-1	SARDSSGIDSNEQF
TRBD2	TRBV7-8	ASSWGGTYPLGEQY
-	TRBV11-2	ASSLEGGSIGEQF
-	TRBV10-1	ASSDPGRTEAF
TRBD2	TRBV9	ASSTTPGTSGGPQY
TRBD2	TRBV9	ASNPAGNRGELF
TRBD1	TRBV19	ASRRITGDEQF
-	TRBV18	ASSLQKSNEKLF
TRBD2	TRBV20-1	SASQKLGTSGSDEQF
TRBD1	TRBV25-1	ASSVGQGDYGYT
TRBD2	TRBV20-1	SAKGLAYEQY
TRBD1	TRBV19	ASSITTGPTLETQY
-	TRBV6-1	ASSESAVYGYT
-	TRBV5-1	ASTSGTNTDTQY
-	TRBV14	ASSPLQGNGTGELF
TRBD1	TRBV6-2/TRBV6-3	ASNYGIGGSQPQH
-	TRBV6-5	ASSYSPGNYGYT
TRBD2	TRBV10-3	AISPLAENTGELF
-	TRBV6-2/TRBV6-3	ASTPQGYTQY
TRBD1	TRBV27	ASSINPTGLEQY
-	TRBV7-2	ASSFQLVAETQY
-	TRBV7-2	ASSLVSGMNQPQH
-	TRBV3-1	ASKGSSEAF
TRBD1	TRBV3-1	ASSPRDRGDTEAF
TRBD2	TRBV6-5	ASSSAGAKETQY
-	TRBV15	ATSRDYKNTGELF
-	TRBV5-1	ASTVGNSNTGELF
-	TRBV7-8	ASGKGKSYEQY
TRBD2	TRBV10-3	AIRTVAGTYNEQF
TRBD2	TRBV4-3	ASSLRGTSGSADTQY
TRBD2	TRBV19	ASSIGLAGNEQF
-	TRBV18	ASSPQGRVEYEAF
-	TRBV5-1	ASSLTVATEAF
TRBD2	TRBV7-2	ASSLAKSSGRAGEQY
-	TRBV25-1	ASSARGQGSDTQY
-	TRBV2	ASSVSANTEAF
-	TRBV11-2	ASSLALPGSTIY
-	TRBV6-1	ASSEVGVRNYGYT
-	TRBV6-1	ASRRRERGSYEQY
-	TRBV6-6	ASSRHPGTEAF
-	TRBV10-3	AISEQGLGANVLT
TRBD2	TRBV28	ASSPPGRVSTDTQY
TRBD2	TRBV10-3	AISSVAGVSYNEQF
TRBD1	TRBV12-3/TRBV12-4	ASSSRQGRYEQY
-	TRBV11-2	ASSLEAGFYGYT
-	TRBV7-2	ASSYRVSNQPQH
-	TRBV29-1	SVGFPPGELF
-	TRBV25-1	ASRRGALEQY
TRBD2	TRBV6-6	ASRLAGLDTQY
TRBD2	TRBV20-1	SASSLAASTDTQY
TRBD1	TRBV12-3/TRBV12-4	ASSHGGRGVLGLF
TRBD1	TRBV10-3	AISGGIRGQPQH
-	TRBV30	AWSVQVESNQPQH
TRBD2	TRBV30	ASGLAAEQY
TRBD1	TRBV12-3/TRBV12-4	ASSSGQAYGYT